Sequencing of this T cell receptor (beta chain) was carried out in a study of cytomegalovirus exposure and HLA in healthy donors. This clone was picked up a small number of times. CDR1 and CDR2 (germline): MNHNS, SASEGT. There are 14 residues in the CDR3. With V trimmed by 3 bases and J by 1 base, 2 bases remained unmatched. Vbeta (60) and Jbeta (13) primers were used in the PCR. Some clones are missing from TCRdb's copy, which holds only in-frame ones; the method was immunoSEQ multiplex PCR. Of around 220,000 clones in the sample, 65% to 90% were seen once. Input material: PBMCs. The gene calls are TRBV6-1 and TRBJ1-1, with 7 bases that match TRBD1. The sequence derives from a girl aged 5 to 17 in good health and CMV-seronegative. The DNA for the CDR3 is TGTGCCAGCAGTGAGACAGGGAGGAACACTGAAGCTTTCTTT. Translated, it gives CASSETGRNTEAFF.